The present entry profiles one T cell receptor beta chain with its context. The antigen is undetermined. These data belong to a study of T-cell memory formation after mild COVID-19. Study summary: There were largely donor-specific TCR clusters. Study-wide results and caveats: Of the contracting clones, CD4+ ones lay mainly in CM and EM, and CD8+ ones in EMRA. There were some responding clones in pre-infection memory, which suggested that cross-reactive memory had joined.

The CDR3 has 11 amino acids. V dropped 3 bases and J dropped 7 bases, with 7 bases sitting between them. CDR1 and CDR2 from the germline V gene are DFQATT and SNEGSKA (reference sequence). The TCR alpha and TCR beta cDNA libraries, bearing sample barcodes and UMIs, were generated by 5'RACE using constant-segment primers. TCRdb itself ran the 5' RACE reads through MiXCR, one entry per CDR3 protein. The data show about 150,000 distinct CDR3 sequences, with approximately 14% seen just once and roughly 14% held by the top ten. The rearrangement uses TRBV20-1 and TRBJ2-1; D is possibly TRBD2 (6 bases). The receptor's source is an adult woman who had mild COVID-19 (a few samples of this study predate the infection). Cell type and time point are not known. Sequenced sample: PBMCs or a T cell subset sorted from them (not recorded which). CDR3 region: CSAREGNEQFF. Written as DNA, the CDR3 is TGCAGTGCTAGGGAGGGAAATGAGCAGTTCTTC.